This T cell receptor (beta chain) originates from a study of T cells after yellow fever vaccination. Researchers made TCR cDNA using 5'RACE template switching, and this step added a universal primer site and UMIs. In TCRdb, the 5' RACE reads were re-called with MiXCR into one record per CDR3 protein. Here the sample spans approximately 160,000 distinct CDR3 sequences, approximately 9.9% being singletons. This CDR3 has 13 amino acids. V lost 6 bases and J lost 2, with 12 bases in between. CDR1 SQVTM and CDR2 ANQGSEA come from the germline V gene. This clonotype was detected a few times. Here the sequenced sample was CD8+ T cells sorted from PBMCs, taken 45 days after the yellow fever booster vaccination. The TCR sequence derives from a man aged 18 to 29 who received the YFV17D yellow fever vaccine. This sequence joins TRBV29-1 and TRBJ2-3; D tentatively fits TRBD1 or TRBD2 (6 bases each). The CDR3 region is CSVGGPVTDTQYF. CDR3 in DNA: TGCAGCGTAGGGGGGCCTGTCACAGATACGCAGTATTTT.